The clone carrying this TCR beta chain was counted ten times or more. V lost 5 bases, J lost 0 bases, and 11 bases lay in between. The CDR3 covers 14 residues. Germline-derived CDR1 and CDR2 are DFQATT and SNEGSKA (reference sequence). The sample comes from a study of early T cells in non-severe SARS-CoV-2 infection. The overall study: Sequencing targeted bulk RNA from unsorted whole blood, leaving chains unpaired.

A single record per CDR3 protein comes from TCRdb applying MiXCR to the 5' RACE reads. The table shows under 85,000 distinct CDR3 sequences, with roughly 5.3% occurring only once. The chain couples TRBV20-1 to TRBJ1-3; D may be TRBD1 (5 bases). This TCR was recovered from an adult who was a healthcare worker with PCR-confirmed SARS-CoV-2 infection or an uninfected control (not recorded which). Sample: whole blood, taken at baseline. Here the CDR3 DNA reads TGCAGTGCTGGGGGACTGAGCTCTGGAAACACCATATATTTT. Protein sequence: CSAGGLSSGNTIYF.